The source of this TCR beta chain is a study of monozygotic twins with inflammatory bowel disease. The CDR3 is made up of 12 amino acids. Around 3.5 ug of total RNA went into each TCR library. In eight separate reactions per sample, cDNA was generated. TCRdb reanalyzed the 5' RACE reads and collapses them to one entry per CDR3 protein, without DNA. Its clone listing holds 140,000 to 150,000 distinct CDR3 sequences. This clonotype was obtained from a human donor with ulcerative colitis or Crohn's disease, or a healthy co-twin of an affected twin (not recorded which). The sequenced sample consisted of blood. The chain carries TRBV12-3 or TRBV12-4 and TRBJ1-5. The CDR3 sequence: CASTAEGQPQHF.